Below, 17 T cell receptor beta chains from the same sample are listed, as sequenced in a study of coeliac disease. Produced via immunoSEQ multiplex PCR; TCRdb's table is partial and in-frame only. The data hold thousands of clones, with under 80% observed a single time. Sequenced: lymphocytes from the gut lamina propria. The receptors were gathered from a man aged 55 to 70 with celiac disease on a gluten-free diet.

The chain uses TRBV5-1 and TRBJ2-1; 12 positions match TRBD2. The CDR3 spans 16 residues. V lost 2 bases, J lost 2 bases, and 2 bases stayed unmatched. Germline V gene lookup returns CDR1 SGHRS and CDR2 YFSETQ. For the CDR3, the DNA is TGCGCCAGCAGCTTAACTAGCGGGGGGCCCTACAATGAGCAGTTCTTC. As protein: CASSLTSGGPYNEQFF.

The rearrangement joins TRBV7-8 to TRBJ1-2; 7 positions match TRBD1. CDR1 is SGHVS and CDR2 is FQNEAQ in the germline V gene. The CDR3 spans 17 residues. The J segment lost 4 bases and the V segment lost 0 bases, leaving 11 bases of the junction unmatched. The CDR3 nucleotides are TGTGCCAGCAGCTTAGCGCTGCGGGGACAGTGGCGCTATGGCTACACCTTC. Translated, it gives CASSLALRGQWRYGYTF.

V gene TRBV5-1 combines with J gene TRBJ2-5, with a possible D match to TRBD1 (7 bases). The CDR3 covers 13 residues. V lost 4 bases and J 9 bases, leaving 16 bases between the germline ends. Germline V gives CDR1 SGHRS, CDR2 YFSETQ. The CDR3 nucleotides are TGCGCCAGCAGCCCAGGGGGGTCTCTGGCCCAGTACTTC. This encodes CASSPGGSLAQYF.

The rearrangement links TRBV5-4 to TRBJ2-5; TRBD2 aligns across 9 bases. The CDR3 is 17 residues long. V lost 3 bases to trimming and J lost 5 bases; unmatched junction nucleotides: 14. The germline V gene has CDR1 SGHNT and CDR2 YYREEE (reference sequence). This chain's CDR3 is CASSSSLWRGGRETQYF. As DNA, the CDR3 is TGTGCCAGCAGCTCCTCCCTCTGGCGGGGGGGCCGGGAGACCCAGTACTTC. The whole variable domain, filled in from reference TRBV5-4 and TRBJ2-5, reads ETGVTQSPTHLIKTRGQQVTLRCSSQSGHNTVSWYQQALGQGPQFIFQYYREEENGRGNFPPRFSGLQFPNYSSELNVNALELDDSALYLCASSSSLWRGGRETQYFGPGTRLLVL.

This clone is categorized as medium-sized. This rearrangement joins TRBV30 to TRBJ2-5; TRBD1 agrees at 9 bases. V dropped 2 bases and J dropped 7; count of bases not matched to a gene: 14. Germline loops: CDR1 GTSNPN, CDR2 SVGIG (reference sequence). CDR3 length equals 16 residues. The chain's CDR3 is CAWSSVMGQGPGTQYF. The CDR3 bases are TGTGCCTGGAGTTCCGTCATGGGACAGGGTCCAGGGACCCAGTACTTC. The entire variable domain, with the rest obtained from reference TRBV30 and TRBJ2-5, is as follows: SQTIHQWPATLVQPVGSPLSLECTVEGTSNPNLYWYRQAAGRGLQLLFYSVGIGQISSEVPQNLSASRPQDRQFILSSKKLLLSDSGFYLCAWSSVMGQGPGTQYFGPGTRLLVL.

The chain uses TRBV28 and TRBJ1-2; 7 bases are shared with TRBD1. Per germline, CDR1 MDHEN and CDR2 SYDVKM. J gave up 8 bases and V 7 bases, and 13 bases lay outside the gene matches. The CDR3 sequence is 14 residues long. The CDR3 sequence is CASNIRQGFEGYTF. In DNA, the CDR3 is TGTGCCAGCAATATAAGACAGGGCTTCGAAGGCTACACCTTC.

CDR3 nucleotide sequence: TGTGCCAGCAGCCTAGGGGACTTTCTAGAGACCCAGTACTTC. It encodes CASSLGDFLETQYF. The V call is TRBV7-8, the J call TRBJ2-5; D might be TRBD2 (6 bases). The CDR3 consists of 14 residues. V lost 5 bases and J lost 4, with 14 bases in between. Germline-derived CDR1 and CDR2 are SGHVS and FQNEAQ.

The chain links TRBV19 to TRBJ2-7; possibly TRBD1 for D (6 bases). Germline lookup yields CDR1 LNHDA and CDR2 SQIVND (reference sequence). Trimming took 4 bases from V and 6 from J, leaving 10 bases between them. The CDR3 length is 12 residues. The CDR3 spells CASSTQGTEQYF. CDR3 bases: TGTGCCAGTAGTACACAGGGAACCGAGCAGTACTTC.

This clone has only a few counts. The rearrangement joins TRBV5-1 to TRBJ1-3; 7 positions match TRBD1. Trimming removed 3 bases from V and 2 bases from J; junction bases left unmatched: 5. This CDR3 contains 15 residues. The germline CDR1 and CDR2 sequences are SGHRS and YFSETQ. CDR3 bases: TGCGCCAGCAGCTCGGGACAGCAGGCTGGAAACACCATATATTTT. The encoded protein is CASSSGQQAGNTIYF.

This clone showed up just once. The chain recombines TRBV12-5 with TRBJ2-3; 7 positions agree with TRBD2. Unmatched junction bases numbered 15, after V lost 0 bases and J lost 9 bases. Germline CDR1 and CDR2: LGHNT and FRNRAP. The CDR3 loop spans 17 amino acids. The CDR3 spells CASGLVLGSGLGGTQYF. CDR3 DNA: TGTGCTAGTGGTTTGGTACTGGGGTCGGGTCTCGGGGGGACGCAGTATTTT.

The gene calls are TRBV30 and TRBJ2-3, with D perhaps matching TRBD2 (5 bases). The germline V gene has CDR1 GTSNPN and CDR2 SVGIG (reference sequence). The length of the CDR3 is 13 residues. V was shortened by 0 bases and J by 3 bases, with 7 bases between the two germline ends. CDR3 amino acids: CAWSVLATDTQYF. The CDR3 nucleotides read TGTGCCTGGAGTGTCCTAGCAACAGATACGCAGTATTTT.

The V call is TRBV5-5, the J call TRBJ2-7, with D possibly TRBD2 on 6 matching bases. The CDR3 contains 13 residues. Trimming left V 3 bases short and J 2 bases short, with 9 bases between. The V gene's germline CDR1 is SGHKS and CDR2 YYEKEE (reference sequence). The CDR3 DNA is TGTGCCAGCAGCTCGGGACTTGCCTACGAGCAGTACTTC. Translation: CASSSGLAYEQYF.

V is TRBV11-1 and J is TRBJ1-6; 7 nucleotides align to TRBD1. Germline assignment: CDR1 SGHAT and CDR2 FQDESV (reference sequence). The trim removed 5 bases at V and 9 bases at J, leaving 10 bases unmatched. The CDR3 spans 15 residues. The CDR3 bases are TGTGCCAGCAGCCCTTGGACAGGCGGTGGTTCACCCCTCCACTTT. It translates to CASSPWTGGGSPLHF.

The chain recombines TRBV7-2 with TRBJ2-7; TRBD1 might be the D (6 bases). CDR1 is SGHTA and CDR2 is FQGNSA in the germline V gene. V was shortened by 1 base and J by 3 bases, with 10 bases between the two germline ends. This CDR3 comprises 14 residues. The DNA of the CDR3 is TGTGCCAGCAGCTTAGACCAGGGGTTCTACGAGCAGTACTTC. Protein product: CASSLDQGFYEQYF.

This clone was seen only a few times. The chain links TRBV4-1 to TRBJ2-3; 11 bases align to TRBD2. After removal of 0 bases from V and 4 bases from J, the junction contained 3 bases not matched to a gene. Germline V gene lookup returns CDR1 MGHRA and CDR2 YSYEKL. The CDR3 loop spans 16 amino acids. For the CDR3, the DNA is TGCGCCAGCAGCCAAGAGGTAGCGGGGGGGGCAGATACGCAGTATTTT. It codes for CASSQEVAGGADTQYF.

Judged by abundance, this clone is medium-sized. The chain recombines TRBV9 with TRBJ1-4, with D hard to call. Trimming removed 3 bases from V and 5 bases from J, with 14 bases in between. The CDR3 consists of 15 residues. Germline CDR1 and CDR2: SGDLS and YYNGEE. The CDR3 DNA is TGTGCCAGCAGCGAAGGCGTCGGGGTAAATGAAAAACTGTTTTTT. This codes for CASSEGVGVNEKLFF.

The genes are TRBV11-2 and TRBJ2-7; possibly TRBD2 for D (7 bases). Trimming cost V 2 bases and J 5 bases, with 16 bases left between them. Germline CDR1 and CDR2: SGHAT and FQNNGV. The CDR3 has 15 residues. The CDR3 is CASSLWGGRGNEQYF. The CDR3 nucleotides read TGTGCCAGCAGCTTATGGGGGGGCCGGGGAAACGAGCAGTACTTC.